This T cell receptor (beta chain) is drawn from a study of T-cell reconstitution after alpha-beta-depleted transplantation in children. Molecular barcoding with unique molecular identifiers was used for the TCRbeta library. TCRdb redid the calling of the PCR reads with MiXCR, one entry per CDR3 protein. There are some 440,000 distinct CDR3 sequences in the sample; about 16% occur only once, and around 30% lies in the top ten. Trimming took off 2 bases at V and 0 bases at J, with 11 bases between the two ends. Germline loops: CDR1 ENHRY, CDR2 SYGVKD. CDR3 length: 17 residues. This clonotype was observed a handful of times.

This chain connects TRBV10-3 to TRBJ2-6, with D tentatively TRBD2 (5 bases). The sequence was obtained from a boy under three years old who had a stem cell transplant for Wiskott-Aldrich syndrome, so the T cells may come from the graft donor. The starting material was PBMCs, mostly from graft donor cells, obtained 360 days after TCRalphabeta/CD19-depleted stem cell transplant. The CDR3 here is CAISESGPFSGANVLTF. CDR3 coding DNA: TGTGCCATCAGTGAGAGCGGACCCTTCTCTGGGGCCAACGTCCTGACTTTC.